What follows describes a single TCR beta chain. What it binds is unknown. These data come from a study of blood T cells in healthy people across ages. Study details: Template-switching capture recovered about one barcoded beta molecule per two T cells.

Trimming took 0 bases from V and 1 from J, leaving 13 bases between them. The CDR3 extends over 16 amino acids. The germline CDR1 and CDR2 sequences are SEHNR and FQNEAQ (reference sequence). Study results and limitations: Roughly linearly, TCR beta diversity per million T cells fell as age increased. Researchers judged that diversity estimates from one million T cells fell short of true values.

PCR was performed a second time for about 7 to 11 cycles using a sample-barcoded 5' primer and a J-beta primer mix. TCRdb called the 5' RACE reads again in MiXCR, with one record for every CDR3 protein. This sample has hundreds of thousands of distinct CDR3 sequences, with more than 20% found just once. The sample taken for sequencing was blood. The receptor was derived from a man aged 65 to 79 in good health. The rearrangement links TRBV7-9 to TRBJ2-7; D possibly corresponds to TRBD1 (6 bases). In DNA form, the CDR3 reads TGTGCCAGCAGCTTAGCGGTTGGGGACAAATCCTACGAGCAGTACTTC. Translation: CASSLAVGDKSYEQYF.